These T cell receptor beta chains were read from a single sample in a study of a mutant IDH1 vaccine in newly diagnosed glioma. Using immunoSEQ multiplex PCR, the repertoire was profiled, and TCRdb retains in-frame clones only, with some absent. The data show approximately 54,000 clones, about 82% seen once. Sequenced material: PBMCs, taken from a glioma patient treated with radiotherapy, temozolomide or both. These receptor sequences come from a man aged 18-30 years with glioma. Both conserved end residues are part of each CDR3. The D gene is left open where the match is weak. Not all rows give a size; the values are once, few, many and, for expanded clones, a class.

clone size: NA
V gene: TRBV30
D gene: NA
J gene: TRBJ2-7
CDR3 protein: CAWSVQISAVTSYEQYF
CDR3 DNA: TGTGCCTGGAGTGTACAGATATCGGCAGTAACTTCCTACGAGCAGTACTTC

clone size: NA
V gene: TRBV7-9
D gene: NA
J gene: TRBJ2-7
CDR3 protein: CASRPLAPHEQYF
CDR3 DNA: TGTGCCAGCCGACCCCTCGCTCCCCACGAGCAGTACTTC

clone size: NA
V gene: TRBV7-7
D gene: NA
J gene: TRBJ1-2
CDR3 protein: CVDGAGEDGYTF
CDR3 DNA: TGTGTTGACGGGGCAGGGGAGGATGGCTACACCTTC

clone size: NA
V gene: TRBV6-5
D gene: NA
J gene: TRBJ2-5
CDR3 protein: CASSYSIGGFQETQYF
CDR3 DNA: TGTGCCAGCAGTTACTCTATAGGAGGGTTTCAAGAGACCCAGTACTTC

clone size: NA
V gene: TRBV7-2
D gene: NA
J gene: TRBJ1-3
CDR3 protein: CASSPAVGGPGNTIYF
CDR3 DNA: TGTGCCAGCAGCCCTGCCGTCGGGGGGCCGGGAAACACCATATATTTT

clone size: NA
V gene: TRBV9
D gene: TRBD1
J gene: TRBJ1-2
CDR3 protein: CASSHQMGQGSGYTF
CDR3 DNA: TGTGCCAGCAGCCATCAAATGGGACAGGGATCTGGCTACACCTTC

clone size: few
V gene: TRBV19
D gene: TRBD1
J gene: TRBJ1-3
CDR3 protein: CAATGAGNTIYF
CDR3 DNA: TGTGCCGCAACAGGGGCGGGAAACACCATATATTTT

clone size: NA
V gene: TRBV13
D gene: NA
J gene: TRBJ2-7
CDR3 protein: CASSLEGYASPSYEQYF
CDR3 DNA: TGTGCCAGCAGCTTAGAAGGCTATGCGTCCCCTTCCTACGAGCAGTACTTC

clone size: few
V gene: TRBV14
D gene: NA
J gene: TRBJ1-1
CDR3 protein: CASTDQNTEAFF
CDR3 DNA: TGTGCCAGCACGGACCAGAACACTGAAGCTTTCTTT

clone size: NA
V gene: TRBV30
D gene: NA
J gene: TRBJ2-6
CDR3 protein: CAWSGQISGANVLTF
CDR3 DNA: TGTGCCTGGAGTGGACAAATCTCTGGGGCCAACGTCCTGACTTTC

clone size: NA
V gene: TRBV4-1
D gene: NA
J gene: TRBJ2-5
CDR3 protein: CASSPGPREETQYF
CDR3 DNA: TGCGCCAGCAGCCCCGGGCCCAGGGAAGAGACCCAGTACTTC

clone size: few
V gene: TRBV29-1
D gene: NA
J gene: TRBJ1-2
CDR3 protein: CSVIAGYTF
CDR3 DNA: TGCAGCGTCATTGCTGGCTACACCTTC

clone size: NA
V gene: TRBV5-6
D gene: NA
J gene: TRBJ1-1
CDR3 protein: CASSLVGRLNTEAFF
CDR3 DNA: TGTGCCAGCAGCTTGGTTGGTAGACTCAACACTGAAGCTTTCTTT

clone size: NA
V gene: TRBV29-1
D gene: NA
J gene: TRBJ2-7
CDR3 protein: CSVEKPGQYEQYF
CDR3 DNA: TGCAGCGTTGAAAAACCCGGACAGTACGAGCAGTACTTC

clone size: few
V gene: TRBV30
D gene: NA
J gene: TRBJ1-1
CDR3 protein: CAWNLGGNTEAFF
CDR3 DNA: TGTGCCTGGAATCTTGGGGGGAACACTGAAGCTTTCTTT

clone size: NA
V gene: TRBV7-9
D gene: TRBD1
J gene: TRBJ2-4
CDR3 protein: CASSWQGASPNIQYF
CDR3 DNA: TGTGCCAGCAGCTGGCAGGGGGCGTCCCCAAACATTCAGTACTTC

clone size: once
V gene: TRBV18
D gene: NA
J gene: TRBJ1-4
CDR3 protein: CASSPPKGSGALEKLFF
CDR3 DNA: TGTGCCAGCTCACCACCTAAAGGCAGCGGAGCCCTTGAAAAACTGTTTTTT

clone size: NA
V gene: TRBV27
D gene: NA
J gene: TRBJ2-7
CDR3 protein: CASSSALEYEQYF
CDR3 DNA: TGTGCCAGCAGTTCCGCGCTTGAGTATGAGCAGTACTTC

clone size: NA
V gene: TRBV7-9
D gene: NA
J gene: TRBJ1-2
CDR3 protein: CASSLERSGGAGYGYTF
CDR3 DNA: TGTGCCAGCAGCTTAGAAAGATCGGGGGGCGCGGGCTATGGCTACACCTTC

clone size: NA
V gene: TRBV12-5
D gene: NA
J gene: TRBJ1-2
CDR3 protein: CASGLRQGLANYGYTF
CDR3 DNA: TGTGCTAGTGGTTTGCGCCAGGGGTTAGCTAACTATGGCTACACCTTC

clone size: few
V gene: TRBV4-3
D gene: NA
J gene: TRBJ1-1
CDR3 protein: CASSQDSGASPFF
CDR3 DNA: TGCGCCAGCAGCCAAGATTCCGGGGCCTCACCTTTCTTT

clone size: NA
V gene: TRBV7-2
D gene: NA
J gene: TRBJ1-5
CDR3 protein: CASSLATGSIQPQHF
CDR3 DNA: TGTGCCAGCAGCTTAGCGACCGGGTCGATTCAGCCCCAGCATTTT

clone size: NA
V gene: TRBV5-4
D gene: NA
J gene: TRBJ2-3
CDR3 protein: CASSLLGEAGTDTQYF
CDR3 DNA: TGTGCCAGCAGCTTGTTAGGGGAGGCGGGCACAGATACGCAGTATTTT

clone size: few
V gene: TRBV9
D gene: TRBD2
J gene: TRBJ2-2
CDR3 protein: CASSVGGAGGGNTGELFF
CDR3 DNA: TGTGCCAGCAGCGTAGGAGGCGCGGGAGGCGGTAACACCGGGGAGCTGTTTTTT

clone size: NA
V gene: TRBV7-9
D gene: NA
J gene: TRBJ2-2
CDR3 protein: CASTVGNTGELFF
CDR3 DNA: TGTGCCAGCACGGTGGGGAACACCGGGGAGCTGTTTTTT

clone size: NA
V gene: TRBV18
D gene: TRBD1
J gene: TRBJ1-2
CDR3 protein: CASSPGTDYGYTF
CDR3 DNA: TGTGCCAGCTCACCCGGGACAGATTATGGCTACACCTTC

clone size: NA
V gene: TRBV4-3
D gene: NA
J gene: TRBJ1-5
CDR3 protein: CASSEGVQGTNQPQHF
CDR3 DNA: TGCGCCAGCAGCGAAGGGGTCCAAGGGACCAATCAGCCCCAGCATTTT

clone size: few
V gene: TRBV7-2
D gene: TRBD1
J gene: TRBJ1-2
CDR3 protein: CASSFQGQFYGYTF
CDR3 DNA: TGTGCCAGCAGCTTCCAGGGACAGTTCTATGGCTACACCTTC

clone size: few
V gene: TRBV30
D gene: TRBD1
J gene: TRBJ1-5
CDR3 protein: CAWRFPGQGSNQPQHF
CDR3 DNA: TGTGCCTGGAGATTTCCGGGACAGGGGAGCAATCAGCCCCAGCATTTT

clone size: few
V gene: TRBV19
D gene: NA
J gene: TRBJ1-4
CDR3 protein: CHRGPRRATNEKLFF
CDR3 DNA: TGTCACCGGGGGCCGAGGAGAGCAACTAATGAAAAACTGTTTTTT

clone size: NA
V gene: TRBV4-3
D gene: TRBD2
J gene: TRBJ2-7
CDR3 protein: CASSQLADLSYEQYF
CDR3 DNA: TGCGCCAGCAGCCAACTAGCGGACCTTTCCTACGAGCAGTACTTC

clone size: few
V gene: TRBV30
D gene: NA
J gene: TRBJ1-2
CDR3 protein: CAWSVRHGAQNYGYTF
CDR3 DNA: TGTGCCTGGAGTGTACGACATGGGGCACAAAACTATGGCTACACCTTC

clone size: NA
V gene: TRBV4-2
D gene: TRBD2
J gene: TRBJ2-3
CDR3 protein: CASTQGTSGTDTQYF
CDR3 DNA: TGTGCCAGCACCCAGGGGACTAGCGGCACAGATACGCAGTATTTT

clone size: NA
V gene: TRBV30
D gene: NA
J gene: TRBJ1-1
CDR3 protein: CAWSVARGRNTEAFF
CDR3 DNA: TGTGCCTGGAGTGTAGCTCGGGGAAGAAACACTGAAGCTTTCTTT

clone size: NA
V gene: TRBV2
D gene: TRBD2
J gene: TRBJ2-5
CDR3 protein: CASSFSGRALAETQYF
CDR3 DNA: TGTGCCAGCAGTTTTAGCGGGAGGGCCCTCGCGGAGACCCAGTACTTC

clone size: few
V gene: TRBV5-4
D gene: NA
J gene: TRBJ1-1
CDR3 protein: CASSFWNSMNTEAFF
CDR3 DNA: TGTGCCAGCAGCTTTTGGAACAGCATGAACACTGAAGCTTTCTTT

clone size: NA
V gene: TRBV11-1
D gene: NA
J gene: TRBJ1-1
CDR3 protein: CASSLVTSENTEAFF
CDR3 DNA: TGTGCCAGCAGCTTAGTGACTTCCGAGAACACTGAAGCTTTCTTT

clone size: once
V gene: TRBV7-9
D gene: TRBD2
J gene: TRBJ2-2
CDR3 protein: CASSSGLAGGAGELFF
CDR3 DNA: TGTGCCAGCAGCTCGGGACTAGCGGGGGGCGCCGGGGAGCTGTTTTTT

clone size: NA
V gene: TRBV7-2
D gene: TRBD2
J gene: TRBJ2-5
CDR3 protein: CASSSSSGRKETQYF
CDR3 DNA: TGTGCCAGCAGCTCGTCTAGCGGGAGGAAAGAGACCCAGTACTTC

clone size: NA
V gene: TRBV30
D gene: TRBD1
J gene: TRBJ2-2
CDR3 protein: CAWSQDREGTGELFF
CDR3 DNA: TGTGCCTGGAGTCAGGACAGGGAAGGCACCGGGGAGCTGTTTTTT

clone size: NA
V gene: TRBV2
D gene: NA
J gene: TRBJ1-1
CDR3 protein: CASSGGSVGWSAEAFF
CDR3 DNA: TGTGCCAGCAGTGGAGGGTCGGTCGGCTGGAGCGCTGAAGCTTTCTTT

clone size: NA
V gene: TRBV6-5
D gene: NA
J gene: TRBJ2-4
CDR3 protein: CASSQGGTAKNIQYF
CDR3 DNA: TGTGCCAGCAGCCAGGGCGGTACAGCCAAAAACATTCAGTACTTC

clone size: once
V gene: TRBV14
D gene: NA
J gene: TRBJ2-7
CDR3 protein: CASSQGVARVAYEQYF
CDR3 DNA: TGTGCCAGCAGCCAAGGTGTGGCCAGGGTGGCCTACGAGCAGTACTTC

clone size: NA
V gene: TRBV30
D gene: NA
J gene: TRBJ2-3
CDR3 protein: CAWLDVTDTQYF
CDR3 DNA: TGTGCCTGGCTGGACGTAACAGATACGCAGTATTTT

clone size: NA
V gene: TRBV4-2
D gene: TRBD2
J gene: TRBJ2-5
CDR3 protein: CASSQDGTSGAETQYF
CDR3 DNA: TGTGCCAGCAGCCAAGATGGGACTAGCGGGGCGGAGACCCAGTACTTC

clone size: NA
V gene: TRBV7-2
D gene: TRBD1
J gene: TRBJ1-4
CDR3 protein: CASSKETGGREKLFF
CDR3 DNA: TGTGCCAGCAGCAAAGAGACAGGGGGAAGGGAAAAACTGTTTTTT

clone size: NA
V gene: TRBV6-6
D gene: TRBD1
J gene: TRBJ2-1
CDR3 protein: CASSYNRGLYNEQFF
CDR3 DNA: TGTGCCAGCAGTTACAACAGGGGGCTCTACAATGAGCAGTTCTTC

clone size: NA
V gene: TRBV11-2
D gene: NA
J gene: TRBJ2-7
CDR3 protein: CASSLGARVYEQYF
CDR3 DNA: TGTGCCAGCAGCTTAGGGGCTCGGGTCTACGAGCAGTACTTC

clone size: NA
V gene: TRBV7-9
D gene: NA
J gene: TRBJ2-7
CDR3 protein: CASSPRDTAFSYEQYF
CDR3 DNA: TGTGCCAGCAGCCCCCGGGACACTGCCTTCTCCTACGAGCAGTACTTC

clone size: NA
V gene: TRBV9
D gene: NA
J gene: TRBJ1-2
CDR3 protein: CASSLGGAGVSRYGYTF
CDR3 DNA: TGTGCCAGCAGCCTGGGGGGAGCGGGTGTCTCGCGCTATGGCTACACCTTC

clone size: NA
V gene: TRBV18
D gene: NA
J gene: TRBJ1-1
CDR3 protein: CASSPNPGAEAFF
CDR3 DNA: TGTGCCAGCTCACCAAATCCTGGGGCTGAAGCTTTCTTT

clone size: few
V gene: TRBV10-3
D gene: NA
J gene: TRBJ2-3
CDR3 protein: CAISESGTSTDTQYF
CDR3 DNA: TGTGCCATCAGTGAGTCGGGTACTAGCACAGATACGCAGTATTTT

clone size: NA
V gene: TRBV5-8
D gene: NA
J gene: TRBJ1-2
CDR3 protein: CASSLGGLRYGYTF
CDR3 DNA: TGTGCCAGCAGCTTGGGAGGGTTGCGGTATGGCTACACCTTC

clone size: NA
V gene: TRBV7-9
D gene: NA
J gene: TRBJ2-1
CDR3 protein: CASSLGGTLVPSSYNEQFF
CDR3 DNA: TGTGCCAGCAGCTTAGGGGGGACCTTGGTTCCCAGCTCCTACAATGAGCAGTTCTTC